This T cell receptor (beta chain) was observed in a study of T cell clonality in common variable immunodeficiency. Sequencing was performed with immunoSEQ multiplex PCR; in TCRdb, only in-frame clones are kept and a portion is missing. The sample is made up of around 45,000 clones, none counted only once. The CDR3 length is 15 residues. V lost 6 bases and J 2 bases, leaving 18 bases between the germline ends. From germline, CDR1 is SGHTS and CDR2 YDEGEE. At least ten counts were recorded for this clone. Read data end 3 residues before the CDR3 end; the end is taken from the germline J gene. Sequencing input: peripheral blood mononuclear cells. This rearrangement joins TRBV5-8 to TRBJ2-7; D is perhaps TRBD1 (6 bases). This sequence originates from a person aged 18 to 75 in good health. CDR3 in amino acids: CASIKFRTVAYEQYF. Partial CDR3 DNA: TGTGCCAGCATCAAATTTAGGACAGTAGCCTACGAG.